This T cell receptor (beta chain) was captured in a study of OX40 agonist ivuxolimab in advanced cancers. Study findings and constraints: What antigens the expanded peripheral T cells recognized was never established. At 0.1 to 3.0 mg/kg, CD4+ and CD8+ blood T cells expanded clonally by week 6.

Of note for this clone: Its antigen remains unknown.

Sequenced by immunoSEQ multiplex PCR; TCRdb stores in-frame clones only, minus some. This table holds around 80,000 clones, roughly 94% found once. The sequence was collected from an adult with an advanced solid tumor such as melanoma, head and neck, liver or kidney cancer. Source: CD4+ or CD8+ T cells sorted from blood, taken in a trial of the OX40 agonist ivuxolimab.

The CDR3 here is CARSPGLGHEQYF. The CDR3, as DNA: TGTGCCAGAAGCCCGGGACTAGGTCACGAGCAGTACTTC. The chain carries TRBV5-3 and TRBJ2-7, with 8 bases lining up with TRBD2. TRBV5-3 is filed as an ORF, its function uncertain. Trimming at V came to 4 bases and at J to 5 bases, leaving 5 bases not matched to a gene. The CDR3 is 13 amino acids.